A selection of T cell receptor beta chains follows, all from one sample in a study of blood T cells in healthy people across ages. TCRdb analysed the 5' RACE reads with MiXCR anew, one entry per CDR3 protein. The profile covers 750,000 to 950,000 distinct CDR3 sequences, with under 30% appearing a single time and 2.5% to 3.5% taken by the ten largest. The same data also went into a second study, on T cells of mothers and their children.

The material sequenced was blood. These receptor sequences come from a boy between 10 and 17 years old in good health. Both conserved end residues are part of each CDR3. Each record gives: J gene, V gene, CDR3 protein.

TRBJ2-2	TRBV27	CASSFAGEQNTGELFF
TRBJ2-7	TRBV2	CASHGTLSSYEQYF
TRBJ1-3	TRBV12-3/TRBV12-4	CASRLSGVSGNTIYF
TRBJ1-6	TRBV5-5	CASSNSERAPLHF
TRBJ2-7	TRBV28	CATQAGPYEQYF
TRBJ2-5	TRBV12-3/TRBV12-4	CASSVMGTNRQTQYF
TRBJ1-4	TRBV12-3/TRBV12-4	CASSLREKLFF
TRBJ2-1	TRBV24-1	CATSDLYDGPNEQFF
TRBJ1-1	TRBV9	CASSVSGLGEAFF
TRBJ2-2	TRBV7-9	CASSLGPDGELFF
TRBJ2-6	TRBV7-2	CASSSRQFTGANVLTF
TRBJ2-3	TRBV6-2/TRBV6-3	CASLAGGTDTQYF
TRBJ1-4	TRBV9	CASSPRGRTVNEKLFF
TRBJ2-3	TRBV5-4	CASSRPLSTDTQYF
TRBJ2-1	TRBV20-1	CSAQLAGSYNEQFF
TRBJ2-3	TRBV5-1	CASRRGHSDTQYF